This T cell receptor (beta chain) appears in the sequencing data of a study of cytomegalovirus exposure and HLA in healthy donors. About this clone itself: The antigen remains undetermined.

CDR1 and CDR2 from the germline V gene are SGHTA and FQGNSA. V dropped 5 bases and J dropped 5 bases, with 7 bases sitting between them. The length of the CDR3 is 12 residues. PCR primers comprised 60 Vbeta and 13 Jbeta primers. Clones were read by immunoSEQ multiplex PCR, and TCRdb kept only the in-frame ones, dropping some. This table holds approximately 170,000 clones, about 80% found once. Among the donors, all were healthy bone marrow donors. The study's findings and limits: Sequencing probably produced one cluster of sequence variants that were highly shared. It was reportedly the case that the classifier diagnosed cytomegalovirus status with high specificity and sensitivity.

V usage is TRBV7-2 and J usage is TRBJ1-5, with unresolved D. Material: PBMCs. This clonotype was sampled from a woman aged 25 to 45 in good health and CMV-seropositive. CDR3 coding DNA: TGTGCCAGCAGCGTCAGTGATCAGCCCCAGCATTTT. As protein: CASSVSDQPQHF.